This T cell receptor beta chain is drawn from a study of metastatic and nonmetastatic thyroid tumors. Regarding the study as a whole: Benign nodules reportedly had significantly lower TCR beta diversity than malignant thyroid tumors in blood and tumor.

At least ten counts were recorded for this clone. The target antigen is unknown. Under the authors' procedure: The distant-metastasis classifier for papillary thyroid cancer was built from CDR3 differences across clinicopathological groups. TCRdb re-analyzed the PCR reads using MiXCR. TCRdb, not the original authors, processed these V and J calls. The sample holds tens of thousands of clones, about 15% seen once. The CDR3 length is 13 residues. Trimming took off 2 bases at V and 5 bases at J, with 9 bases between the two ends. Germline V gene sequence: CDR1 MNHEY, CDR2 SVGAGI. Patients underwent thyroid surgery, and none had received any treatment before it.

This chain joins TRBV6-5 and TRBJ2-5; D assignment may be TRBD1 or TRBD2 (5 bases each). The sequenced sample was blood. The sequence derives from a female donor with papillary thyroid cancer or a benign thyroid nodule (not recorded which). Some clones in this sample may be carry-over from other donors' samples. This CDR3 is CASSYRDVETQYF. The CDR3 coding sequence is TGTGCCAGCAGTTACAGGGACGTTGAGACCCAGTACTTC.